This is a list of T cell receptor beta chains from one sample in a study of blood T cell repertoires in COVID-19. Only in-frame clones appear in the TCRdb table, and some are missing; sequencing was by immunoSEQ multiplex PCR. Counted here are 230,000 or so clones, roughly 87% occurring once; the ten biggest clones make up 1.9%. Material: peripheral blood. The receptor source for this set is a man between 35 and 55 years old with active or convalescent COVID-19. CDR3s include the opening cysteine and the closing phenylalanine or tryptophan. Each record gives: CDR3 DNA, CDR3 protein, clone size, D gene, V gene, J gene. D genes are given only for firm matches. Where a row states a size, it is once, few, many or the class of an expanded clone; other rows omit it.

CDR3 DNA: TGCGCCAGCAGACCAGGACTAGCGGGAGACGGGGAGCAGTTCTTC
CDR3 protein: CASRPGLAGDGEQFF
clone size: -
D gene: TRBD2
V gene: TRBV10-1
J gene: TRBJ2-1

CDR3 DNA: TGTGCCAGCAGTTTATTTGGTACTCCCACAGATACGCAGTATTTT
CDR3 protein: CASSLFGTPTDTQYF
clone size: -
D gene: -
V gene: TRBV27
J gene: TRBJ2-3

CDR3 DNA: TGTGCCAGCAGCCACAGCGGGGGGGCGGAGCAGTACTTC
CDR3 protein: CASSHSGGAEQYF
clone size: -
D gene: TRBD2
V gene: TRBV6-6
J gene: TRBJ2-7

CDR3 DNA: TGTGCCAGCAGCCCGTGGGACAGGGAAGAGACCCAGTACTTC
CDR3 protein: CASSPWDREETQYF
clone size: -
D gene: TRBD1
V gene: TRBV7-8
J gene: TRBJ2-5

CDR3 DNA: TGTGCCAGCACCAAGGGGGTCTCTGGAAACACCATATATTTT
CDR3 protein: CASTKGVSGNTIYF
clone size: -
D gene: -
V gene: TRBV6-1
J gene: TRBJ1-3

CDR3 DNA: TGTGCCAGCAGTCCCCCAGCGAGCGAGCAGTACTTC
CDR3 protein: CASSPPASEQYF
clone size: -
D gene: -
V gene: TRBV6-6
J gene: TRBJ2-7

CDR3 DNA: TGTGCCAGCAGTTGGACTGGGAACACTGAAGCTTTCTTT
CDR3 protein: CASSWTGNTEAFF
clone size: -
D gene: -
V gene: TRBV27
J gene: TRBJ1-1

CDR3 DNA: TGTGCCAGCAGCTTCACCACGGGGTCCCCCTCTGGAAACACCATATATTTT
CDR3 protein: CASSFTTGSPSGNTIYF
clone size: -
D gene: -
V gene: TRBV7-9
J gene: TRBJ1-3

CDR3 DNA: TGTGCCAGCAGTTACCTGCACGGCGGGGAGACCCAGTACTTC
CDR3 protein: CASSYLHGGETQYF
clone size: -
D gene: -
V gene: TRBV6-5
J gene: TRBJ2-5

CDR3 DNA: TGTGCCAGCAGCCTTCCTACAGGGACAGATACGCAGTATTTT
CDR3 protein: CASSLPTGTDTQYF
clone size: once
D gene: -
V gene: TRBV5-6
J gene: TRBJ2-3

CDR3 DNA: TGTGCCAGCAGTCGACAGGGGGCGCAGGGGTTC
CDR3 protein: CASSRQGAQGF
clone size: -
D gene: TRBD1
V gene: TRBV12-3/TRBV12-4
J gene: TRBJ1-2